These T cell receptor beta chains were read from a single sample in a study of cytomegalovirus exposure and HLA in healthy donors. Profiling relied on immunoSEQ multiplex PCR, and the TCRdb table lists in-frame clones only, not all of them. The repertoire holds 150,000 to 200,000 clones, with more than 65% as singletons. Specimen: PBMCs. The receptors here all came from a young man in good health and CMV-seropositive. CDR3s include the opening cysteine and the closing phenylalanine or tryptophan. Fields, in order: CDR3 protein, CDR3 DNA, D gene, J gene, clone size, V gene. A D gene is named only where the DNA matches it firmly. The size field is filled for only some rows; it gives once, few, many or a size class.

CDR3 protein: CASSLTAESNLAKNIQYF
CDR3 DNA: TGTGCTAGCAGCTTAACCGCTGAATCGAACTTAGCCAAAAACATTCAGTACTTC
D gene: NA
J gene: TRBJ2-4
clone size: NA
V gene: TRBV7-7

CDR3 protein: CASSPPGLAGAPRTDTQYF
CDR3 DNA: TGTGCCAGCAGTCCCCCAGGACTAGCGGGAGCCCCGCGCACAGATACGCAGTATTTT
D gene: TRBD2
J gene: TRBJ2-3
clone size: few
V gene: TRBV28

CDR3 protein: CASSLRGKNTGELFF
CDR3 DNA: TGTGCTAGCAGCCTCAGGGGGAAAAACACCGGGGAGCTGTTTTTT
D gene: TRBD1
J gene: TRBJ2-2
clone size: NA
V gene: TRBV7-7

CDR3 protein: CASSLTTGIGSYNEQFF
CDR3 DNA: TGTGCCAGCAGCTTAACCACGGGGATAGGGTCCTACAATGAGCAGTTCTTC
D gene: NA
J gene: TRBJ2-1
clone size: NA
V gene: TRBV11-2

CDR3 protein: CASSSRREYSPLHF
CDR3 DNA: TGTGCCAGCAGCTCTAGACGGGAATATTCACCCCTCCACTTT
D gene: NA
J gene: TRBJ1-6
clone size: NA
V gene: TRBV7-9

CDR3 protein: CASSGLRRTDTQYF
CDR3 DNA: TGTGCCAGCAGCGGCCTGCGGCGCACAGATACGCAGTATTTT
D gene: NA
J gene: TRBJ2-3
clone size: NA
V gene: TRBV28

CDR3 protein: CASSYGGSGNTIYF
CDR3 DNA: TGTGCCAGCAGCTACGGGGGTTCGGGAAACACCATATATTTT
D gene: NA
J gene: TRBJ1-3
clone size: NA
V gene: TRBV14

CDR3 protein: CASSLGEGRGAQPQHF
CDR3 DNA: TGTGCCAGCAGCTTGGGAGAGGGCAGGGGGGCTCAGCCCCAGCATTTT
D gene: TRBD1
J gene: TRBJ1-5
clone size: few
V gene: TRBV5-5

CDR3 protein: CASSPKTGAYTQYF
CDR3 DNA: TGTGCCAGCAGCCCGAAAACAGGGGCTTATACGCAGTATTTT
D gene: TRBD1
J gene: TRBJ2-3
clone size: once
V gene: TRBV7-9

CDR3 protein: CASSQDAYSGEQFF
CDR3 DNA: TGCGCCAGCAGCCAAGATGCGTACAGCGGTGAGCAGTTCTTC
D gene: NA
J gene: TRBJ2-1
clone size: NA
V gene: TRBV4-1

CDR3 protein: CASTKGGVYNEQFF
CDR3 DNA: TGTGCCAGCACAAAGGGCGGGGTCTACAATGAGCAGTTCTTC
D gene: NA
J gene: TRBJ2-1
clone size: NA
V gene: TRBV6-1

CDR3 protein: CASSSTGQGTQYF
CDR3 DNA: TGTGCCAGCAGTTCGACAGGGCAAGGGACCCAGTACTTC
D gene: TRBD1
J gene: TRBJ2-5
clone size: NA
V gene: TRBV6-6

CDR3 protein: CASSRGTGSAEAFF
CDR3 DNA: TGTGCCAGCAGTCGAGGGACAGGGTCGGCTGAAGCTTTCTTT
D gene: TRBD1
J gene: TRBJ1-1
clone size: NA
V gene: TRBV6-1

CDR3 protein: CAVTSGFEDTQYF
CDR3 DNA: TGTGCCGTAACTAGCGGATTCGAAGATACGCAGTATTTT
D gene: TRBD2
J gene: TRBJ2-3
clone size: NA
V gene: TRBV7-2

CDR3 protein: CASSVEGQPNEKLFF
CDR3 DNA: TGTGCCAGCAGCGTTGAGGGACAGCCTAATGAAAAACTGTTTTTT
D gene: TRBD1
J gene: TRBJ1-4
clone size: NA
V gene: TRBV9

CDR3 protein: CASSQDLAGETDTQYF
CDR3 DNA: TGTGCCAGCAGCCAAGATCTAGCGGGGGAGACAGATACGCAGTATTTT
D gene: TRBD2
J gene: TRBJ2-3
clone size: NA
V gene: TRBV14

CDR3 protein: CASSPIDRQTEAFF
CDR3 DNA: TGTGCCAGCAGCCCCATAGACCGACAGACTGAAGCTTTCTTT
D gene: NA
J gene: TRBJ1-1
clone size: NA
V gene: TRBV13

CDR3 protein: CASRASGRGNQPQHF
CDR3 DNA: TGTGCCAGCAGAGCCAGTGGGCGGGGCAATCAGCCCCAGCATTTT
D gene: NA
J gene: TRBJ1-5
clone size: NA
V gene: TRBV6-1

CDR3 protein: CASSQVGGRAFQETQYF
CDR3 DNA: TGCGCCAGCAGCCAAGTGGGCGGGAGGGCCTTTCAAGAGACCCAGTACTTC
D gene: TRBD2
J gene: TRBJ2-5
clone size: NA
V gene: TRBV4-1

CDR3 protein: CAINSATNEKLFF
CDR3 DNA: TGTGCCATCAACTCCGCAACTAATGAAAAACTGTTTTTT
D gene: NA
J gene: TRBJ1-4
clone size: few
V gene: TRBV10-3